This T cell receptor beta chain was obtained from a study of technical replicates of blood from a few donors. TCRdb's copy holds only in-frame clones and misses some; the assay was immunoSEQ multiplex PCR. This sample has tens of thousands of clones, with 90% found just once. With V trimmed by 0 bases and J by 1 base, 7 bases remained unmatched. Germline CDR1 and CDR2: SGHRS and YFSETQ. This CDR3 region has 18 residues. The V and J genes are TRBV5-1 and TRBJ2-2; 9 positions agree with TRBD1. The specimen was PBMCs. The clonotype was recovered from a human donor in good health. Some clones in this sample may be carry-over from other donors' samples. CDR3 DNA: TGCGCCAGCAGCTTGGTGGCGACAGGGGGGAAGAACACCGGGGAGCTGTTTTTT. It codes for CASSLVATGGKNTGELFF.